This T cell receptor (beta chain) was recovered during a study of T cell responses to AZD1222 COVID-19 vaccine. Broader study findings: No day 14 peak samples; only post-peak repertoires were characterized. Recipients of two AZD1222 doses showed rising Spike-specific TCR breadth and depth. White British donors predominated, females outnumbered males, and clonal diversity was possibly underestimated.

The CDR3 runs 18 residues. V lost 0 bases to trimming and J lost 4 bases; unmatched junction nucleotides: 5. The V gene's germline CDR1 is LNHNV and CDR2 YYDKDF (reference sequence). A word on this clone: What it binds is not known.

Assay: immunoSEQ multiplex PCR; the TCRdb copy retains only in-frame clones and omits some. The data show roughly 120,000 clones, approximately 86% seen once. The sequences come from peripheral blood, collected on day 0 of AZD1222 vaccination. This chain links TRBV15 with TRBJ2-1, with 14 bases matching TRBD2. This receptor was identified in an adult in good health. The CDR3 region is CATSRDRGLAGDYNEQFF. Written as DNA, the CDR3 is TGTGCCACCAGCAGAGATAGGGGACTAGCGGGGGATTACAATGAGCAGTTCTTC.